Listed below are T cell receptor beta chains from one sample, sequenced in a study of T cell responses to AZD1222 COVID-19 vaccine. TCRdb keeps only in-frame clones here, not all; method: immunoSEQ multiplex PCR. This sample yields 180,000 or so clones, of which about 90% are seen a single time; roughly 1.9% belongs to the top ten. The input for sequencing was peripheral blood, taken 28 days after the second AZD1222 dose. These TCRs come from an adult who received the AZD1222 COVID-19 vaccine. Both conserved end residues are trimmed from each CDR3. Fields, in order: V gene, CDR3 protein.

>TRBV2
ASGVMKTQY
>TRBV12-2
ASRPPKVGNRSSGNTIY
>TRBV7-8
ASSLVEGTGYGYT
>TRBV7-3
ASSPGLANNEQF
>TRBV12-3/TRBV12-4
ASSLLGNQPQH
>TRBV7-6
ASSSTGRTGNTIY
>TRBV30
AWNLGQGALETQY
>TRBV6-5
ASRDSLAKNIQY
>TRBV30
ACSPGQPGGTEAF
>TRBV11-2
ASSPGRFGNSPLH
>TRBV4-2
ASSQDESYAELNYGYT
>TRBV15
ATSRGLNTEAF
>TRBV6-5
ASRNQGGTHYGYT
>TRBV28
ASRTPGSGLYEQY
>TRBV7-3
ASSSLGDRNSPLH
>TRBV12-5
ASGFIAGGYNEQF
>TRBV7-2
ASSPDRGNQPQH
>TRBV7-9
ASSPARGVNTGELF
>TRBV6-5
ASNNRGYEQY
>TRBV27
ASSLMTDNEQF
>TRBV4-2
ASSQDHSGGVDEQF
>TRBV7-2
ASSLASSTDTQY
>TRBV2
ATKKGGNYGYT
>TRBV7-3
ASSLKQGTGELF
>TRBV5-4
ASSPNEGGGETQY
>TRBV18
ASSPPGSFETYEQY
>TRBV7-2
ASSLNGGQNTGELF
>TRBV18
ASSPQDRNYGYT
>TRBV9
ASSAFGGPGSDTQY
>TRBV6-5
ASSYLNTYTEAF
>TRBV24-1
ATSDRRTQDTDTQY
>TRBV10-3
AITASGTGGSPLH
>TRBV7-8
ASSKGLAVYNEQF
>TRBV6-5
ASSSRTGNTEAF
>TRBV27
ASRWTGSSYEQY
>TRBV27
AIQHSGNTIY
>TRBV9
ASSVDSGSGNTIY
>TRBV7-9
ASSLISGGHEQY
>TRBV7-2
ASTRWGVSNTGELF
>TRBV24-1
ATISGGYYNEQF
>TRBV11-3
ASSLTGLYNEQF
>TRBV7-2
ASSKGQGFSPLH
>TRBV2
ASRQERVNSPLH
>TRBV2
ASSQTGATNEKLF
>TRBV28
ASSFEIAQGGNEQF
>TRBV7-6
ASSLAGGTGNTIY
>TRBV9
ASSPKGGSPLH